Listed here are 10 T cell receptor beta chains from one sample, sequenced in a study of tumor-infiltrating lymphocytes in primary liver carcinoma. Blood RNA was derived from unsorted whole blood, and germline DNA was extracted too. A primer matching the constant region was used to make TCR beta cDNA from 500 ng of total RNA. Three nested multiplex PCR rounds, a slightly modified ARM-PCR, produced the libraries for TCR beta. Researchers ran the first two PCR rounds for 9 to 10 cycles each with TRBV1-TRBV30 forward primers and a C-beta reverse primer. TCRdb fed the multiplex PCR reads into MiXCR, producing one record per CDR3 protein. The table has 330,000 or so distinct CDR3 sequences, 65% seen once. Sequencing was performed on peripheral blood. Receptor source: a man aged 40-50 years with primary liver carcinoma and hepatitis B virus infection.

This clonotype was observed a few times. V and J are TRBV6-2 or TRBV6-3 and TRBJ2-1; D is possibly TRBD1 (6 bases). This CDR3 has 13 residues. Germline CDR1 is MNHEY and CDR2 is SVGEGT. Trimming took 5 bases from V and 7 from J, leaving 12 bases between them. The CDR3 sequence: CASSKTQGNEQFF. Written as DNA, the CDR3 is TGTGCCAGCAGTAAGACCCAGGGGAATGAGCAGTTCTTC.

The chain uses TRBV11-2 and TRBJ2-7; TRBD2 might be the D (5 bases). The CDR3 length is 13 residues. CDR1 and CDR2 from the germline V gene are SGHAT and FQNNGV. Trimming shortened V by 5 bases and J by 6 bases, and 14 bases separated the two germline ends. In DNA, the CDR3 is TGTGCCAGCAGCCACGTGGGAGCCGGCGAGCAGTACTTC. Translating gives CASSHVGAGEQYF. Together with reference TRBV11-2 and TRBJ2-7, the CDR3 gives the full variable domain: EAGVAQSPRYKIIEKRQSVAFWCNPISGHATLYWYQQILGQGPKLLIQFQNNGVVDDSQLPKDRFSAERLKGVDSTLKIQPAKLEDSAVYLCASSHVGAGEQYFGPGTRLTVT.

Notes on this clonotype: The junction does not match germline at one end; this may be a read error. The chain's CDR3 is CACSPRGDNEHFF. The CDR3 DNA sequence: TGTGCCTGCAGCCCCCGGGGGGACAATGAGCACTTCTTC. The V and J genes are TRBV5-4 and TRBJ2-1; D is perhaps TRBD2 (7 bases). The CDR3 has 13 amino acids. Germline CDR1 and CDR2: SGHNT and YYREEE (reference sequence). The full variable domain, completed using reference TRBV5-4 and TRBJ2-1, is ETGVTQSPTHLIKTRGQQVTLRCSSQSGHNTVSWYQQALGQGPQFIFQYYREEENGRGNFPPRFSGLQFPNYSSELNVNALELDDSALYLCACSPRGDNEHFFGPGTRLTVL.

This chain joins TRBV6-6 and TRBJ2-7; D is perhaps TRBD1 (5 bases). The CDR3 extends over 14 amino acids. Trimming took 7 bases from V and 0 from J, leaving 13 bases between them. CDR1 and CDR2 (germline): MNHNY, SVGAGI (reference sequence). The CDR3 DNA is TGTGCCAGCACCCGGACAAGGGGCTCCTACGAGCAGTACTTC. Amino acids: CASTRTRGSYEQYF.

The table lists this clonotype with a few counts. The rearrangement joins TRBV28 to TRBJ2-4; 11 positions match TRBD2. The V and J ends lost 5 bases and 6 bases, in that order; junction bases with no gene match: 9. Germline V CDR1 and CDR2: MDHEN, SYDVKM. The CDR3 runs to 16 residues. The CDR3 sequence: CASSTVAGGPRNIQYF. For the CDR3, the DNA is TGTGCCAGCAGTACAGTAGCGGGAGGGCCGCGAAACATTCAGTACTTC.

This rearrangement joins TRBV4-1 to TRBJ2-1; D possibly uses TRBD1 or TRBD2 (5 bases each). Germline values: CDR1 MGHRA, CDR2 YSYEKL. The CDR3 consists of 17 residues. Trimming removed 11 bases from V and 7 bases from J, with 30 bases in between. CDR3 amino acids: CADSQVLREITGNEQFF. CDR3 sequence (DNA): TGCGCCGACAGCCAAGTGCTACGGGAAATAACCGGGAATGAGCAGTTCTTC.

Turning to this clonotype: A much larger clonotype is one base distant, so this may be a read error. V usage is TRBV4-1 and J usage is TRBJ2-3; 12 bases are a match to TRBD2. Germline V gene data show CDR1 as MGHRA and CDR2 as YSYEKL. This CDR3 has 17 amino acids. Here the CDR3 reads CTSSQDQTSGSGDTQYF. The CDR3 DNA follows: TGCACCAGCAGCCAAGATCAGACTAGCGGGAGTGGAGATACGCAGTATTTT.

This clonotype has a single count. The DNA of the CDR3 is TGTGCCACCAGTGATTACCAGAACAGGGTCCAGTACTTC. It codes for CATSDYQNRVQYF. The chain employs TRBV24-1 and TRBJ2-5, with TRBD1 as a possible D gene (6 bases). V shed 2 bases and J shed 10 bases, with 13 bases lying between them. This CDR3 is 13 amino acids long. Germline values: CDR1 KGHDR, CDR2 SFDVKD.

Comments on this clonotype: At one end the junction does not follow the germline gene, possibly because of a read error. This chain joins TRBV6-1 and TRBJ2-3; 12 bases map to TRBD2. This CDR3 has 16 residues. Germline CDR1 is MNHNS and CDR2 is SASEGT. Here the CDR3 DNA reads TGTGCCAGCAGTCTTCGACTAGCGGGAGCCACAGTTACGCAGTATTTT. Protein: CASSLRLAGATVTQYF.

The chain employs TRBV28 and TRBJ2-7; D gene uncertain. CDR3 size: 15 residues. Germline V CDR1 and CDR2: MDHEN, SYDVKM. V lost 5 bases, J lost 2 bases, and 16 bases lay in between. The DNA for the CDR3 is TGTGCCAGCAGTCGTTCTCCCTTGGGTCCCTACGAGCAGTACTTC. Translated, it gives CASSRSPLGPYEQYF.